These 28 T cell receptor beta chains were all obtained from the same sample, sequenced in a study of cytomegalovirus exposure and HLA in healthy donors (dated by TCRdb to the late 2010s). The library was obtained by the immunoSEQ multiplex PCR assay. In TCRdb, the immuneACCESS table is reduced to in-frame sequences with V and J assigned. These tables do not hold every clone; where another copy was compared, an unresolved V gene accounts for under half, and the others remain unexplained. This sample lists 250,000 or so clones; around 89% were detected once. Under 0.4% of the sample is taken by the ten largest. Source material: PBMCs. The origin of the receptors is a woman aged 18 to 35 in good health and CMV-seronegative.

The V gene is TRBV5-1, the J gene TRBJ1-3; the D gene is possibly TRBD1 (5 bases). The CDR3 extends over 13 amino acids. Trimming took 0 bases from V and 7 from J, leaving 8 bases between them. The V gene's germline CDR1 is SGHRS and CDR2 YFSETQ. The CDR3 DNA reads TGCGCCAGCAGCTTGGTTCAGGGTAACACCATATATTTT. This sequence encodes CASSLVQGNTIYF.

V usage is TRBV5-1 and J usage is TRBJ1-1; 7 nucleotides line up with TRBD1. In germline, CDR1 is SGHRS, CDR2 YFSETQ. After removal of 4 bases from V and 11 bases from J, the junction contained 14 bases not matched to a gene. The CDR3 runs to 14 residues. The CDR3 loop is CASSPTGATFEAFF. Here the CDR3 DNA reads TGCGCCAGCAGCCCAACAGGGGCCACCTTTGAGGCTTTCTTT. Complete variable domain (other parts from reference TRBV5-1 and TRBJ1-1): KAGVTQTPRYLIKTRGQQVTLSCSPISGHRSVSWYQQTPGQGLQFLFEYFSETQRNKGNFPGRFSGRQFSNSRSEMNVSTLELGDSALYLCASSPTGATFEAFFGQGTRLTVV.

This clone was picked up a small number of times. The rearrangement links TRBV6-4 to TRBJ2-2; D is ambiguous. The CDR3 length is 13 residues. The germline V gene encodes CDR1 MRHNA and CDR2 SNTAGT. V lost 5 bases to trimming and J lost 3 bases, with 7 bases between them. The CDR3 sequence is CASSNRDTGELFF. CDR3 bases: TGTGCCAGCAGTAATCGGGACACCGGGGAGCTGTTTTTT.

The chain uses TRBV10-3 and TRBJ1-4, with a tentative D call TRBD1 (6 bases). V lost 11 bases and J 4 bases, leaving 11 bases between the germline ends. Germline V gene data show CDR1 as ENHRY and CDR2 as SYGVKD. CDR3 length: 12 residues. CDR3 loop: CAARTDNEKLFF. The CDR3 DNA follows: TGTGCCGCCCGGACAGATAATGAAAAACTGTTTTTT.

This clone was counted a few times. The chain combines TRBV6-5 with TRBJ1-6; D remains ambiguous. The CDR3 has 15 amino acids. CDR1 is MNHEY, CDR2 SVGAGI, per germline. V was shortened by 6 bases and J by 6 bases, with 15 bases between the two germline ends. CDR3: CASSTKRHPNSPLHF. The CDR3 region has the DNA TGTGCCAGCAGCACCAAGAGACACCCTAATTCACCCCTCCACTTT.

With regard to this clone: This same CDR3 is encoded by further DNA sequences in the sample. The gene calls are TRBV7-9 and TRBJ2-2, with 7 bases aligning to TRBD2. Germline CDR1 SEHNR, CDR2 FQNEAQ (reference sequence). The length of the CDR3 is 12 residues. J lost 8 bases, V lost 4 bases, and 1 base had no gene match. The CDR3 region has the DNA TGTGCCAGCAGCTCACTAGCGGGGGAGCTGTTTTTT. Residues: CASSSLAGELFF. The whole variable domain, remainder taken from reference TRBV7-9 and TRBJ2-2, is DTGVSQNPRHKITKRGQNVTFRCDPISEHNRLYWYRQTLGQGPEFLTYFQNEAQLEKSRLLSDRFSAERPKGSFSTLEIQRTEQGDSAMYLCASSSLAGELFFGEGSRLTVL.

The chain uses TRBV30 and TRBJ1-2, with D unresolved. Germline V gene lookup returns CDR1 GTSNPN and CDR2 SVGIG (reference sequence). The CDR3 sequence is 13 residues long. V was clipped by 4 bases and J by 6 bases, with 15 bases between them. CDR3 in amino acids: CAWNAGVLDGYTF. CDR3 nucleotide sequence: TGTGCCTGGAACGCGGGTGTCTTAGATGGCTACACCTTC. Together with reference TRBV30 and TRBJ1-2, the CDR3 gives the full variable domain: SQTIHQWPATLVQPVGSPLSLECTVEGTSNPNLYWYRQAAGRGLQLLFYSVGIGQISSEVPQNLSASRPQDRQFILSSKKLLLSDSGFYLCAWNAGVLDGYTFGSGTRLTVV.

This rearrangement joins TRBV6-6 to TRBJ2-5; 12 nucleotides agree with TRBD2. V lost 6 bases to trimming and J lost 5 bases; unmatched junction nucleotides: 10. CDR3 size: 16 residues. Looked up from germline, CDR1 is MNHNY and CDR2 is SVGAGI (reference sequence). The CDR3 nucleotides read TGTGCCAGCAGGCATACTAGCGGGGGGAATCGGGAGACCCAGTACTTC. Its protein product is CASRHTSGGNRETQYF.

The CDR3 reads CASSLVGQIQETQYF. The CDR3 DNA follows: TGTGCCAGCAGCTTAGTTGGACAGATCCAAGAGACCCAGTACTTC. V usage is TRBV7-8 and J usage is TRBJ2-5; D may be TRBD1 (6 bases). The CDR3 totals 15 residues. CDR1 is SGHVS, CDR2 FQNEAQ, per germline. The V end lost 1 base, the J end lost 1 base, and 10 bases lay between the germline ends.

The chain recombines TRBV5-1 with TRBJ2-7; TRBD1 matches 8 bases. Germline lookup yields CDR1 SGHRS and CDR2 YFSETQ. Germline trimming cut 2 bases from V and 6 bases from J; bases unmatched to any gene: 7. This CDR3 spans 14 amino acids. This chain's CDR3 is CASSFGQGWLEQYF. For the CDR3, the DNA is TGCGCCAGCAGCTTCGGACAGGGTTGGCTCGAGCAGTACTTC.

The chain combines TRBV4-1 with TRBJ2-5; D is unresolved. This CDR3 has 14 residues. V lost 0 bases to trimming and J lost 2 bases, with 7 bases between them. Germline V lookup: CDR1 MGHRA, CDR2 YSYEKL. CDR3: CASSQESSQETQYF. CDR3 sequence (DNA): TGCGCCAGCAGCCAAGAGAGTTCACAAGAGACCCAGTACTTC.

V and J are TRBV20-1 and TRBJ2-3, with D unclear. The CDR3 length is 11 residues. The V gene's germline CDR1 is DFQATT and CDR2 SNEGSKA (reference sequence). Trimming stripped 1 base from V and 6 bases from J, with 5 bases between. The CDR3 reads CSARALDTQYF. The CDR3 nucleotides read TGCAGTGCTAGAGCGTTGGATACGCAGTATTTT.

The table lists this clone with a count of one. This chain uses TRBV11-3 with TRBJ2-2, with D possibly matching TRBD1 (5 bases). Trimming removed 4 bases at V and 3 bases at J, with 15 bases between. Germline V gene sequence: CDR1 SGHNT, CDR2 YENEEA. CDR3 length equals 16 residues. Here the CDR3 reads CASSSTAAGHTGELFF. In DNA, the CDR3 is TGTGCCAGCAGCTCAACGGCGGCAGGGCACACCGGGGAGCTGTTTTTT.

The chain couples TRBV4-1 to TRBJ1-1; no firm D call. Between the trimmed V and J ends, which lost 0 bases and 4 bases, there was a span of 12 bases. CDR3 length equals 15 residues. The germline CDR1 and CDR2 sequences are MGHRA and YSYEKL. CDR3 in amino acids: CASSQEGPPGTEAFF. Written as DNA, the CDR3 is TGCGCCAGCAGCCAAGAAGGCCCCCCGGGCACTGAAGCTTTCTTT.

The chain employs TRBV6-6 and TRBJ2-3; TRBD1 is a possible D gene (5 bases). V lost 5 bases to trimming and J lost 5 bases, with 20 bases between them. The CDR3 totals 16 residues. Per germline, CDR1 MNHNY and CDR2 SVGAGI (reference sequence). CDR3 in amino acids: CASSPNAGSLGDTQYF. Here the CDR3 DNA reads TGTGCCAGCAGTCCGAACGCAGGGTCCCTGGGAGATACGCAGTATTTT.

The chain recombines TRBV30 with TRBJ2-5, with 12 bases identical to TRBD2. The CDR3 length is 17 residues. After removal of 3 bases from V and 5 bases from J, the junction contained 13 bases not matched to a gene. In germline, CDR1 is GTSNPN, CDR2 SVGIG (reference sequence). The CDR3 sequence is CAWSSPGLAGTRETQYF. As DNA, the CDR3 is TGTGCCTGGAGCTCTCCGGGACTAGCGGGTACTCGGGAGACCCAGTACTTC. The entire variable domain, with the rest obtained from reference TRBV30 and TRBJ2-5, is as follows: SQTIHQWPATLVQPVGSPLSLECTVEGTSNPNLYWYRQAAGRGLQLLFYSVGIGQISSEVPQNLSASRPQDRQFILSSKKLLLSDSGFYLCAWSSPGLAGTRETQYFGPGTRLLVL.

V usage is TRBV7-9 and J usage is TRBJ1-1; no reliable D call. The CDR3 spans 16 residues. Germline loops: CDR1 SEHNR, CDR2 FQNEAQ (reference sequence). Trimming took 11 bases from V and 6 from J, leaving 28 bases between them. Written as DNA, the CDR3 is TGTGCCGGCACATTGACCGACGTCTCCGAGGCGGCTGAAGCTTTCTTT. Amino acids: CAGTLTDVSEAAEAFF. The whole variable domain, remainder taken from reference TRBV7-9 and TRBJ1-1, is DTGVSQNPRHKITKRGQNVTFRCDPISEHNRLYWYRQTLGQGPEFLTYFQNEAQLEKSRLLSDRFSAERPKGSFSTLEIQRTEQGDSAMYLCAGTLTDVSEAAEAFFGQGTRLTVV.

This clone was picked up a small number of times. This CDR3 reads CASSFKRPYEQYF. Here the CDR3 DNA reads TGTGCCAGCAGCTTCAAGCGCCCCTACGAGCAGTACTTC. The J gene is TRBJ2-7, the V gene TRBV7-2; no firm D call. The V end lost 3 bases, the J end lost 2 bases, and 8 bases lay between the germline ends. CDR1 and CDR2 (germline): SGHTA, FQGNSA. The CDR3 totals 13 residues.

This clone was seen only once. The chain has TRBV10-2 and TRBJ1-1, with 7 bases aligning to TRBD1. Germline CDR1 reads WSHSY; CDR2 reads SAAADI. The CDR3 runs 13 residues. J gave up 6 bases and V 2 bases, and 3 bases lay outside the gene matches. CDR3 in DNA: TGCGCCAGCAGTGAGAACAGGGGATCTGAAGCTTTCTTT. Translated: CASSENRGSEAFF.

This clone came up once. Distinct nucleotide sequences in the sample also encode this CDR3. This chain connects TRBV7-9 to TRBJ2-3, with 9 bases identical to TRBD1. Unmatched junction bases numbered 3, after V lost 2 bases and J lost 3 bases. This CDR3 contains 15 residues. Germline assignment: CDR1 SEHNR and CDR2 FQNEAQ (reference sequence). The CDR3 region has the DNA TGTGCCAGCAGCTTATCCGGACAGGGGACAGATACGCAGTATTTT. It yields the protein CASSLSGQGTDTQYF.

The chain joins TRBV28 to TRBJ2-4; TRBD1 matches at 8 bases. The CDR3 is 16 residues long. Germline V gene lookup returns CDR1 MDHEN and CDR2 SYDVKM. The V and J ends lost 6 bases and 7 bases, in that order; junction bases with no gene match: 14. The CDR3 bases are TGTGCCAGCAGCGGGGCGGACAGGGCGATCGCGAACATTCAGTACTTC. Translated: CASSGADRAIANIQYF.

The chain couples TRBV7-6 to TRBJ2-6, with TRBD1 identical over 7 bases. The CDR3 consists of 18 residues. Per the germline V gene, CDR1 is SGHVS and CDR2 is FNYEAQ. V lost 5 bases and J lost 4; bases outside the gene matches: 14. The CDR3 here is CASSPPGQPPQGANVLTF. CDR3 nucleotides: TGTGCCAGCAGCCCTCCGGGACAGCCCCCTCAGGGGGCCAACGTCCTGACTTTC.

This clone was counted between two and nine times. This sequence joins TRBV27 and TRBJ1-1; 8 bases fit TRBD1. Germline V gene sequence: CDR1 MNHEY, CDR2 SMNVEV (reference sequence). With 5 bases clipped from V and 4 bases from J, the junction kept 3 bases outside the gene matches. This CDR3 comprises 13 residues. This CDR3 is CASSITGGTEAFF. Here the CDR3 DNA reads TGTGCCAGCAGTATTACAGGGGGCACTGAAGCTTTCTTT.

The chain employs TRBV7-3 and TRBJ2-3; the match to TRBD2 covers 12 bases. Per germline, CDR1 SGHTA and CDR2 FQGTGA. CDR3 length equals 15 residues. J gave up 4 bases and V 4 bases, and 3 bases lay outside the gene matches. The CDR3 sequence is CASSWTSGEADTQYF. The CDR3 DNA sequence: TGTGCCAGCAGCTGGACTAGCGGGGAAGCAGATACGCAGTATTTT.

The chain is built from TRBV4-1 and TRBJ2-1; D uncertain. CDR3 size: 11 residues. The V end was cut by 6 bases, the J end by 7 bases, with 7 bases between. Germline V gene sequence: CDR1 MGHRA, CDR2 YSYEKL. The CDR3 region is CASSQLNEQFF. In DNA form, the CDR3 reads TGCGCCAGCAGTCAGTTAAATGAGCAGTTCTTC.

V gene TRBV7-2 combines with J gene TRBJ1-1; D unresolved. The V gene's germline CDR1 is SGHTA and CDR2 FQGNSA. Between the trimmed V and J ends, which lost 1 base and 0 bases, there was a span of 6 bases. The CDR3 totals 14 residues. This CDR3 reads CASSLGSVNTEAFF. CDR3 DNA: TGTGCCAGCAGCTTAGGGAGTGTGAACACTGAAGCTTTCTTT.

This chain joins TRBV5-6 and TRBJ2-2; 9 nucleotides align to TRBD2. The length of the CDR3 is 15 residues. In germline, CDR1 is SGHDT, CDR2 YYEEEE. V was pared by 5 bases and J by 2 bases, with 4 bases of the junction left unmatched. DNA of the CDR3: TGTGCCAGCAGTCGGGGACTAGCAAACACCGGGGAGCTGTTTTTT. Translating it yields CASSRGLANTGELFF.

This clone was counted only a few times. The chain uses TRBV28 and TRBJ1-5, with no clear D. The ends were cut back, 2 bases at V and 6 bases at J, with 5 bases in the middle. The CDR3 is 12 amino acids. CDR1 MDHEN and CDR2 SYDVKM come from the germline V gene. CDR3 DNA sequence: TGTGCCAGCAGTTTACAGTCTCAGCCCCAGCATTTT. This codes for CASSLQSQPQHF.